This TCR beta chain is from a study of beta chain features in type 1 diabetes (dated by TCRdb to the late 2010s). For context, the study as a whole: No differences in mean age, gender distribution, total cell number or subset yield were found between patients and healthy donors. A total of just under 110,000,000 sorted cells were examined across all samples, and RNA yield correlated strongly with the number of cells per subset. In the study, recently diagnosed type 1 diabetes patients and matched healthy donors were compared on the TCRB repertoires of their sorted circulating CD4+ T cell subsets. Naive and central memory subsets were obtained from all 28 donors, but regulatory and stem cell-like memory subsets were isolated from only 8 patients and roughly 8 healthy donors. General findings and caveats noted by the study authors: Because cDNA was sequenced instead of genomic DNA, highly expressing activated cells could be over-represented, though the groups showed no difference in activation or CD3 levels. Naive, central memory and regulatory TCRB repertoires appeared to be more similar among patients than among healthy donors. Only small numbers of individuals were included in the HLA sub-analyses, which left unresolved whether HLA type had any influence on TCRB rearrangement. At VDJ recombination sites, type 1 diabetes patients had fewer insertions and more deleted nucleotides, which implies abnormalities in thymic rearrangement. PCR might favor shorter templates, but patient and control samples were amplified and corrected together, so any skew would affect both groups equally. In all four CD4+ subsets, TCRB CDR3 length was moderately but significantly shorter in type 1 diabetes patients.

CDR1 LGHNA and CDR2 YSLEER were looked up in the germline V gene. V was cut back by 0 bases and J by 2 bases, leaving a gap of 6 bases between them. The cysteine opens and the phenylalanine closes a CDR3 of 14 amino acids. The retained sequence is limited to the CDR3, 42 bases, with the frame set at the first base. The entire isolated RNA was reverse transcribed using the High Capacity cDNA Reverse Transcription Kit, and thus expressed TCRB transcripts were sequenced. Naive, central memory and regulatory T cell samples underwent deep immunoSEQ sequencing, averaging about 3.57 million total reads per sample. After sorted cells were lysed in RLT buffer, RNA was extracted with DNase-treated RNeasy Micro or Mini kits, with the choice depending on cell number. Each cell subset was processed separately to prevent cross-contamination, with patient and healthy donor samples processed together. The immunoSEQ multiplex PCR was used to amplify TCRB sequences from cDNA, generating 87-bp fragments that spanned the CDR3 region. Sequencing of the amplicons was done on the Illumina HiSeq platform. The published analysis was carried out like this. PCR bias was corrected computationally using synthetic template baselines, and reads within Hamming distance 2 were collapsed, with unmergeable singletons discarded. Reads were aligned to IMGT to assign V, D and J genes, CDR3 length, and insertions or deletions at six rearrangement sites. Within each subset, clonotype counts were normalized to sorted cell number, after which true diversity and Gini coefficients were computed with the tcR R package. Repertoire sharing was quantified using the overlap coefficient calculated on TCRB nucleotide sequences. TCRdb took over this immuneACCESS table, retaining in-frame rearrangements with V and J assigned. Such tables are incomplete; in checked studies, under half of the missing clones stem from an unresolved V gene, and the remainder is unexplained. That table gives V, J and clone size, and the DNA gave D and trimming. This sample comprises some 350,000 clones, around 10% of them detected only once. The ten largest clones represent roughly 0.54% of the sample.

This clone has only a few counts. The antigen it binds to is not known. Qualities for individual bases were not recorded, and no much larger clone is one base off. Each donor gave one peripheral blood draw, averaging approximately 0.11 L, which was collected into heparinised tubes. Naive, central memory, regulatory and stem cell-like memory CD4+ T cells were sorted on a BD FACSAria II using a panel including CD45RO, CCR7, CD25, CD127, CD95 and CD27. Every sorted population had a purity above 95%. PBMCs were isolated immediately by Lymphoprep density gradient centrifugation and stained directly without culture. So that batch effects would be minimized, each experiment stained and sorted samples in pairs, pairing one healthy donor with one patient.

Sequencing was performed on central memory CD4+ T cells from blood. The chain is made from TRBV4-3 and TRBJ2-3, with the D gene not confidently named. This TCR derives from a man aged 25-40 years with type 1 diabetes. Read as DNA, the sequence is TGCGCCAGCAGCCAAGACGACGACACAGATACGCAGTATTTT. Protein translation: CASSQDDDTDTQYF.